This T cell receptor (beta chain) stems from a study of blood T cell repertoires in COVID-19. Study as a whole: Sites in the United States, Italy and Spain provided acute and convalescent COVID-19 samples. PBMCs, B-cell-depleted T cells, or T cells were the source of the cDNA or gDNA that made up the material.

V shed 3 bases and J 8 bases; nucleotides not matched to a gene: 5. Germline values: CDR1 LNHDA, CDR2 SQIVND (reference sequence). The CDR3 runs to 14 residues. Original handling: How many nucleated cells were present was estimated from reference gene primer amplification. Profiled with immunoSEQ multiplex PCR; TCRdb holds only in-frame clones, not every one. Clone size and the V and J calls come from that table; the DNA yielded D and trimming. This sample has under 65,000 clones, with less than 90% found just once. This sequence was found in a man older than 75 in a cohort sampled during active COVID-19. The material sequenced was peripheral blood. V gene TRBV19 combines with J gene TRBJ1-4; 8 bases are shared with TRBD1. This chain's CDR3 is CASSIWDRKEKLFF. For the CDR3, the DNA is TGTGCCAGTAGTATTTGGGACAGGAAGGAAAAACTGTTTTTT.